Below are 7 T cell receptor beta chains sequenced from a single sample in a study of OX40 agonist ivuxolimab in advanced cancers. Measured with immunoSEQ multiplex PCR; TCRdb has only the in-frame clones, and not every one. The repertoire includes 55,000 to 70,000 clones, 70% to 85% of them detected once, and 9.5% to 13% sits in the top ten. Sequencing used CD4+ or CD8+ T cells sorted from blood, obtained in a trial of the OX40 agonist ivuxolimab. The source of these receptors is an adult with an advanced solid tumor such as melanoma, head and neck, liver or kidney cancer.

V usage is TRBV4-3 and J usage is TRBJ1-1, with D perhaps TRBD1 (5 bases). Germline lookup yields CDR1 LGHNA and CDR2 YSLEER. Trimming left V 1 base short and J 11 bases short, with 17 bases between. The CDR3 has 14 residues. The CDR3 sequence is CASSQGPTTERAFF. In DNA form, the CDR3 reads TGCGCCAGCAGCCAAGGGCCGACGACAGAAAGGGCTTTCTTT.

The chain joins TRBV4-3 to TRBJ1-2; TRBD1 agrees at 9 bases. Per the germline V gene, CDR1 is LGHNA and CDR2 is YSLEER. The CDR3 runs 15 residues. Losses at the gene ends were 0 bases for V and 6 bases for J; bases not matched to a gene: 5. CDR3 amino acids: CASSQDWNRGHGYTF. Here the CDR3 DNA reads TGCGCCAGCAGCCAAGATTGGAACAGGGGGCATGGCTACACCTTC.

This clone was recorded only once. V gene TRBV9 combines with J gene TRBJ2-6, with a weak D call TRBD2 (5 bases). Germline CDR1 SGDLS, CDR2 YYNGEE. CDR3 length: 18 amino acids. V lost 2 bases and J 0 bases, leaving 15 bases between the germline ends. CDR3 coding DNA: TGTGCCAGCAGCGTGCAGCCCGACTATTCCTCTGGGGCCAACGTCCTGACTTTC. It encodes CASSVQPDYSSGANVLTF.

This clone was observed a few times. The CDR3 spells CASSFTGTASYNEQFF. The CDR3 nucleotides read TGCGCCAGCAGCTTTACCGGGACAGCCTCCTACAATGAGCAGTTCTTC. The genes are TRBV5-1 and TRBJ2-1; TRBD1 matches 7 bases. The CDR3 extends over 16 amino acids. Looked up from germline, CDR1 is SGHRS and CDR2 is YFSETQ. V shed 2 bases, J shed 0 bases, and the junction held 5 bases outside the gene matches. Full variable domain (missing parts from reference TRBV5-1 and TRBJ2-1): KAGVTQTPRYLIKTRGQQVTLSCSPISGHRSVSWYQQTPGQGLQFLFEYFSETQRNKGNFPGRFSGRQFSNSRSEMNVSTLELGDSALYLCASSFTGTASYNEQFFGPGTRLTVL.

The chain combines TRBV7-2 with TRBJ2-5; maybe TRBD2 (6 bases). This CDR3 has 16 amino acids. In germline, CDR1 is SGHTA, CDR2 FQGNSA. Trimming stripped 3 bases from V and 2 bases from J, with 16 bases between. The CDR3 sequence is CASSLAKRARQETQYF. In DNA, the CDR3 is TGTGCCAGCAGCTTGGCAAAGCGGGCGAGACAAGAGACCCAGTACTTC.

This CDR3 is CASSQDHNTEAFF. The CDR3 nucleotides read TGTGCCAGCAGCCAAGACCATAACACTGAAGCTTTCTTT. This chain uses TRBV4-2 with TRBJ1-1, with unresolved D. This CDR3 spans 13 amino acids. Trimming took 0 bases from V and 2 from J, leaving 4 bases between them. In germline, CDR1 is LGHNA, CDR2 YNFKEQ.

CDR3 amino acids: CASSLVTSGYTGELFF. The DNA of the CDR3 is TGTGCCAGCAGCTTAGTCACTAGCGGGTACACCGGGGAGCTGTTTTTT. V usage is TRBV7-9 and J usage is TRBJ2-2, with 9 nucleotides matching TRBD2. The germline V gene encodes CDR1 SEHNR and CDR2 FQNEAQ (reference sequence). The length of the CDR3 is 16 residues. With 1 base clipped from V and 3 bases from J, the junction kept 3 bases outside the gene matches.